This TCR beta chain was documented in a study of CD8 T cells in Susac syndrome. Broader study findings: Individuals included in the TCR sequencing and HLA analysis were acknowledged by the study to be relatively few in number. In Susac syndrome, the CD4+ T cell repertoires did not show clonal expansion.

Reverse transcription of roughly 0.5 to 1 ug RNA was carried out with random hexamers. By means of immunoSEQ multiplex PCR, TCR beta CDR3 spanning 54 Vbeta and 13 Jbeta underwent amplification. TCRdb redid the calling of the immunoSEQ multiplex PCR reads with MiXCR, one entry per CDR3 protein. Of some 190,000 distinct CDR3 sequences detected, about 94% appear once; the ten largest clones hold about 0.15%. The length of the CDR3 is 11 residues. Germline-derived CDR1 and CDR2 are DFQATT and SNEGSKA (reference sequence). CD8+ and CD4+ T cells circulating in blood were sequenced for TCR beta. Notes on this clonotype: The antigen remains undetermined. The junction shows a germline mismatch at one end, possibly a read error.

The sequenced sample was CD4+ T cells from PBMCs. This clonotype was obtained from a human donor with Susac syndrome. The rearrangement uses TRBV20-1 and TRBJ2-3; D unresolved. CDR3 amino acids: CSARDLRTPYF. The DNA of the CDR3 is TGCAGTGCTAGAGATTTAAGGACGCCGTATTTT.